The T cell receptor beta chain under discussion was sequenced for a study of shared clonotypes between healthy human individuals. This clone appeared once. Its antigen is unidentified. General study findings and limits: Researchers sampled only blood; tissue repertoires likely differ. Lower generation probabilities were found for non-shared clonotypes than for those shared by all four donors. The expectation was that sequencing depth would affect clonotype sharing among donors.

The V end lost 7 bases, the J end lost 6 bases, and 12 bases lay between the germline ends. CDR1 is SNHLY, CDR2 FYNNEI, per germline. The CDR3 spans 12 residues. The assay was immunoSEQ multiplex PCR, and TCRdb's table has in-frame clones only and misses some. The table has approximately 1.5 million clones, 95% to 99% seen once. Into CD45RA+ naive and CD45RA-negative memory subsets, the CD4+ cells were split. Sequenced sample: naive CD4+ T cells sorted from blood. Documented subset: CD45RA+ positively selected. The sequence derives from a man aged 30 to 39 in good health. The chain couples TRBV2 to TRBJ1-2; D might be TRBD1 (6 bases). CDR3 sequence: CASTQQGHGYTF. CDR3 bases: TGTGCCAGCACCCAACAGGGCCATGGCTACACCTTC.